The clone carrying this T cell receptor beta chain was counted a few times. Its antigen is undetermined. Described time point: pre-sensitization, week 0. This sample's treatment: therapeutic diphenylcyclopropenone sensitization with weekly scalp DPC. Phlebotomy was performed prior to application of every patch test. MiXCR was run by TCRdb on the RACE reads, yielding one entry per CDR3 protein. The sample yields more than 100,000 distinct CDR3 sequences, around an eighth seen once. Germline V gives CDR1 MGHDK, CDR2 SYGVNS. The J segment lost 0 bases and the V segment lost 3 bases, leaving 3 bases of the junction unmatched. There are 15 residues in the CDR3. The data were taken from a study of human T cells and chemical hapten exposure. The study, taken as a whole, reports: No shift was seen in TCRs above 1 in 1000 frequency with DPC sensitization. Patch test score rose with PT1 expanded TCR count, significant at thresholds 8, 16 and 32, not 4. Expanded TCRs made up significantly more big CDR3 similarity clusters than controls did.

V usage is TRBV25-1 and J usage is TRBJ2-3; 7 bases align to TRBD2. The TCR was taken from a woman in her late teens or twenties with alopecia areata. Some clones in this sample may be carry-over from other donors' samples. Here the sequenced sample was whole blood, taken in connection with sensitization to the hapten diphenylcyclopropenone (DPC). CDR3 bases: TGTGCCAGCAGTGATCGCGGGAGCAGCACAGATACGCAGTATTTT. Translated, it gives CASSDRGSSTDTQYF.